This entry is about one TCR beta chain. CDR3 length: 14 residues. Germline CDR1 and CDR2: SGDLS and YYNGEE. The V end was cut by 3 bases, the J end by 5 bases, with 11 bases between. The data were produced by immunoSEQ multiplex PCR, yet TCRdb's version contains in-frame clones alone and is incomplete. The sample yields around 100,000 clones, approximately 92% seen once. The data were taken from a study of T cell responses to AZD1222 COVID-19 vaccine. This specimen was peripheral blood, taken on day 0 of AZD1222 vaccination. This chain uses TRBV9 with TRBJ1-4; D gene ambiguous. The clonotype was recovered from an adult in good health. This CDR3 is CASSADGSNEKLFF. Here the CDR3 DNA reads TGTGCCAGCAGCGCGGACGGCAGCAATGAAAAACTGTTTTTT.